This TCR beta chain was documented in a study of breast tumors, draining lymph nodes, adjacent tissues. CDR1 MNHNY and CDR2 SVGAGI come from the germline V gene (reference sequence). The CDR3 has 15 amino acids. V dropped 2 bases and J dropped 6; count of bases not matched to a gene: 5. In TCRdb, the multiplex PCR reads were re-called with MiXCR into one record per CDR3 protein. Of tens of thousands of distinct CDR3 sequences listed, 35% to 40% are singletons. Overall study results and limits: Findings are consistent with lymph node origin and intratumoral expansion of most tumor T cells. Tumor repertoires ranked between lymph nodes and nontumor tissue in diversity, with V and J gene preferences. The lymph node origin of tumor T cells was framed as consistent with a hypothesis, not demonstrated.

This clonotype was counted ten times or more. Its antigen is not known. This receptor was identified in a female donor with breast cancer. Some clones in this sample may be carry-over from other donors' samples. The chain uses TRBV6-6 and TRBJ2-1, with 9 bases aligning to TRBD2. Material: breast tumor tissue. The CDR3 reads CASSYASGTLNEQFF. The CDR3 bases are TGTGCCAGCAGTTACGCTAGCGGGACACTCAATGAGCAGTTCTTC.